These T cell receptor beta chains were read from a single sample in a study of OX40 agonist ivuxolimab in advanced cancers. Measured with immunoSEQ multiplex PCR; TCRdb has only the in-frame clones, and not every one. The sample holds 60,000 to 100,000 clones, approximately 92% seen once. The sample here was CD4+ or CD8+ T cells sorted from blood, taken in a trial of the OX40 agonist ivuxolimab. Receptor source: an adult with an advanced solid tumor such as melanoma, head and neck, liver or kidney cancer. The CDR3 runs from the conserved cysteine through the conserved F or W. Each record gives: V gene, J gene, clone size, CDR3 length, D gene, CDR3 DNA, CDR3 protein. The D gene is left open where the match is weak. The size field is filled for only some rows; it gives once, few, many or a size class.

V: TRBV5-6; J: TRBJ2-3; size: -; length: 16; D: -; DNA: TGTGCCAGCAGCTCCTCGTCGTCGCGTGTCACAGATACGCAGTATTTT; CDR3: CASSSSSSRVTDTQYF
V: TRBV28; J: TRBJ1-2; size: -; length: 15; D: TRBD1; DNA: TGTGCCAGCAGACCTGACAGGGGGCAAGGCTATGGCTACACCTTC; CDR3: CASRPDRGQGYGYTF
V: TRBV11-3; J: TRBJ2-7; size: -; length: 15; D: -; DNA: TGTGCCAGCAGCCCCCCCGGGCGTGCAGTGGGCGAGCAGTACTTC; CDR3: CASSPPGRAVGEQYF
V: TRBV30; J: TRBJ2-7; size: once; length: 11; D: -; DNA: TGTGCCTGGAGCACGAGACAGCGGCAGTACTTC; CDR3: CAWSTRQRQYF
V: TRBV4-2; J: TRBJ2-3; size: -; length: 16; D: -; DNA: TGTGCCAGCACCTCGGGGACCTCCAGTGGTACAGATACGCAGTATTTT; CDR3: CASTSGTSSGTDTQYF
V: TRBV10-3; J: TRBJ1-2; size: -; length: 14; D: TRBD1; DNA: TGTGCCATAAGTCCGGGACAGGGGACTGATGGCTACACCTTC; CDR3: CAISPGQGTDGYTF
V: TRBV9; J: TRBJ2-7; size: -; length: 14; D: TRBD2; DNA: TGTGCCAGCAGCGTAGAACTAGCGGGAGCCGAGCAGTACTTC; CDR3: CASSVELAGAEQYF
V: TRBV18; J: TRBJ1-3; size: once; length: 13; D: -; DNA: TGTGCCAGCTCACCTTCGGCCGGGGAGCGGGGGTATTTT; CDR3: CASSPSAGERGYF
V: TRBV28; J: TRBJ2-7; size: -; length: 15; D: -; DNA: TGTGCCTCTCTTGAGGGGCAGTTGGCTGTCTACGAGCAGTACTTC; CDR3: CASLEGQLAVYEQYF
V: TRBV29-1; J: TRBJ2-5; size: -; length: 14; D: -; DNA: TGCAGCGTTGAAGGCAGGGGTTCTGGGGAGACCCAGTACTTC; CDR3: CSVEGRGSGETQYF
V: TRBV19; J: TRBJ1-2; size: -; length: 14; D: TRBD1; DNA: TGTGCCAGTAGTGTGGGACAGGGGAGCTATGGCTACACCTTC; CDR3: CASSVGQGSYGYTF
V: TRBV4-3; J: TRBJ1-2; size: -; length: 15; D: TRBD1; DNA: TGCGCCAGCAGCCGTACTCGGACAGGGTTCTATGGCTACACCTTC; CDR3: CASSRTRTGFYGYTF
V: TRBV7-3; J: TRBJ2-1; size: once; length: 16; D: TRBD2; DNA: TGTGCCAGCAGCTTAACAGCGGGACTAGCGGGCAATGAGCAGTTCTTC; CDR3: CASSLTAGLAGNEQFF
V: TRBV9; J: TRBJ2-3; size: -; length: 16; D: -; DNA: TGTGCCAGCAGCGTAGGGGGGAGCCCGAACACAGATACGCAGTATTTT; CDR3: CASSVGGSPNTDTQYF
V: TRBV4-2; J: TRBJ1-4; size: -; length: 15; D: TRBD1; DNA: TGTGCCAGCAGCCGGAAGACAGGGGAGGTTGAAAAACTGTTTTTT; CDR3: CASSRKTGEVEKLFF
V: TRBV5-1; J: TRBJ1-3; size: -; length: 18; D: -; DNA: TGCGCCAGCAGCTTGAGGCCCGCAGGGTTGTCCTCTGGAAACACCATATATTTT; CDR3: CASSLRPAGLSSGNTIYF
V: TRBV11-3; J: TRBJ2-2; size: -; length: 16; D: -; DNA: TGTGCCAGCAGCCATACAGGGAGGGAGAACACCGGGGAGCTGTTTTTT; CDR3: CASSHTGRENTGELFF
V: TRBV30; J: TRBJ2-2; size: -; length: 14; D: TRBD2; DNA: TGTGCCTGGAATATAGCGGGATCGAGCGGGGAGCTGTTTTTT; CDR3: CAWNIAGSSGELFF
V: TRBV19; J: TRBJ2-7; size: once; length: 15; D: -; DNA: TGTGCCAGTAGTTCTCAGGCGACAGGAGCCTACGAGCAGTACTTC; CDR3: CASSSQATGAYEQYF
V: TRBV21-1; J: TRBJ2-2; size: -; length: 19; D: -; DNA: TGTGCCAGCAGCAAAGTAAATAGCGGGAGGCTCACGAACACCGGGGAGCTGTTTTTT; CDR3: CASSKVNSGRLTNTGELFF
V: TRBV15; J: TRBJ1-1; size: -; length: 13; D: TRBD1; DNA: TGTGCCACCAGCAAAATCGGACAGGAGGAAGCTTTCTTT; CDR3: CATSKIGQEEAFF
V: TRBV27; J: TRBJ2-1; size: -; length: 14; D: TRBD2; DNA: TGTGCCAGCAGTTGGACTAGACCGTACAATGAGCAGTTCTTC; CDR3: CASSWTRPYNEQFF
V: TRBV30; J: TRBJ1-2; size: -; length: 16; D: -; DNA: TGTGCCTGGAGTGTACGGACTCCCCGAGGGGACTATGGCTACACCTTC; CDR3: CAWSVRTPRGDYGYTF
V: TRBV28; J: TRBJ1-1; size: -; length: 14; D: -; DNA: TGTGCCAGCAGTTTTGGTACCTTGAACACTGAAGCTTTCTTT; CDR3: CASSFGTLNTEAFF
V: TRBV5-1; J: TRBJ2-3; size: -; length: 15; D: -; DNA: TGCGCCAGCAGCTTGGGGTGGACAGACCTAGCTACGCAGTATTTT; CDR3: CASSLGWTDLATQYF
V: TRBV7-2; J: TRBJ2-1; size: -; length: 15; D: TRBD2; DNA: TGTGCCAGCAGCTCGAGCGGGGGCTCCTACAATGAGCAGTTCTTC; CDR3: CASSSSGGSYNEQFF
V: TRBV7-2; J: TRBJ2-5; size: -; length: 14; D: -; DNA: TGTGCCAGCAGCTTAGGGCGGGGCCAAGAGACCCAGTACTTC; CDR3: CASSLGRGQETQYF
V: TRBV7-3; J: TRBJ2-3; size: -; length: 16; D: TRBD2; DNA: TGTGCCAGCAGCTTAACCCTGGGACTAGCGGGAGATACGCAGTATTTT; CDR3: CASSLTLGLAGDTQYF
V: TRBV29-1; J: TRBJ1-2; size: -; length: 11; D: -; DNA: TGCAGCGTTGAGGGGACGGGCGGCTACACCTTC; CDR3: CSVEGTGGYTF
V: TRBV7-2; J: TRBJ2-5; size: -; length: 16; D: TRBD2; DNA: TGTGCCAGCAGCTCCCGGACTAGCGGGAGGAGAGAGACCCAGTACTTC; CDR3: CASSSRTSGRRETQYF
V: TRBV29-1; J: TRBJ2-7; size: -; length: 12; D: -; DNA: TGCAGCGGTCGGGACGGATCCTACGAGCAGTACTTC; CDR3: CSGRDGSYEQYF
V: TRBV5-1; J: TRBJ2-5; size: -; length: 15; D: TRBD2; DNA: TGCGCCAGCAGCTTGGGGCGGGAGTACCAAGAGACCCAGTACTTC; CDR3: CASSLGREYQETQYF
V: TRBV2; J: TRBJ2-1; size: -; length: 15; D: TRBD2; DNA: TGTGCCAGCGGCCCGACTAGCGGGGCGTACAATGAGCAGTTCTTC; CDR3: CASGPTSGAYNEQFF
V: TRBV5-4; J: TRBJ2-1; size: -; length: 16; D: -; DNA: TGTGCCAGCAGCCCGATCCTTGCCAAGCCTCCAAATGAGCAGTTCTTC; CDR3: CASSPILAKPPNEQFF
V: TRBV2; J: TRBJ2-2; size: -; length: 15; D: -; DNA: TGTGCCAGCAGTGTTGGTAGCCGTGACACCGGGGAGCTGTTTTTT; CDR3: CASSVGSRDTGELFF
V: TRBV18; J: TRBJ2-5; size: -; length: 14; D: -; DNA: TGTGCCAGCTCACTCCGACAATTACAAGAGACCCAGTACTTC; CDR3: CASSLRQLQETQYF
V: TRBV6-5; J: TRBJ1-5; size: -; length: 13; D: -; DNA: TGTGCCAGCAGCGGAAATAGCAATCAGCCCCAGCATTTT; CDR3: CASSGNSNQPQHF
V: TRBV5-1; J: TRBJ2-3; size: -; length: 15; D: -; DNA: TGCGCCAGCAGCTTGGAACAGGTTAGCACAGATACGCAGTATTTT; CDR3: CASSLEQVSTDTQYF
V: TRBV14; J: TRBJ2-1; size: -; length: 14; D: TRBD1; DNA: TGTGCCAGCAGCCAGGGGACAGGGTACAATGAACAGTTCTTC; CDR3: CASSQGTGYNEQFF
V: TRBV4-2; J: TRBJ1-2; size: -; length: 17; D: -; DNA: TGTGCCAGCAGCCAGAAACTCCTCTCACTAAGGGACTATGGCTACACCTTC; CDR3: CASSQKLLSLRDYGYTF
V: TRBV29-1; J: TRBJ2-5; size: -; length: 11; D: -; DNA: TGCACTGGCGGGAATGGGGAGACCCAGTACTTC; CDR3: CTGGNGETQYF
V: TRBV9; J: TRBJ1-4; size: -; length: 14; D: -; DNA: TGTGCCAGCAGCGTAGCGGGCACTATGGAAAAACTGTTTTTT; CDR3: CASSVAGTMEKLFF
V: TRBV7-8; J: TRBJ2-7; size: -; length: 17; D: -; DNA: TGTGCCAGCAGCTTAGGCGGATACAGGTTTACGGCCTACGAGCAGTACTTC; CDR3: CASSLGGYRFTAYEQYF
V: TRBV9; J: TRBJ1-3; size: -; length: 18; D: -; DNA: TGTGCCAGCAGCGTAGCTACCGGGCAGGGATACTCTGGAAACACCATATATTTT; CDR3: CASSVATGQGYSGNTIYF
V: TRBV2; J: TRBJ1-2; size: -; length: 13; D: -; DNA: TGTGCCAGCAGTTACAGGGTTGACTATGGCTACACCTTC; CDR3: CASSYRVDYGYTF
V: TRBV4-3; J: TRBJ2-3; size: -; length: 16; D: -; DNA: TGCGCCAGCAGCCAAGATTGGGGGGCGCACACAGATACGCAGTATTTT; CDR3: CASSQDWGAHTDTQYF
V: TRBV9; J: TRBJ1-1; size: -; length: 15; D: -; DNA: TGTGCCAGCCCCGACTGGGGGAGGGGGAACACTGAAGCTTTCTTT; CDR3: CASPDWGRGNTEAFF
V: TRBV11-3; J: TRBJ1-1; size: few; length: 11; D: -; DNA: TGTGCCAGCAGCTTCCGGGGGGAAGCTTTCTTT; CDR3: CASSFRGEAFF
V: TRBV4-3; J: TRBJ2-7; size: -; length: 15; D: TRBD2; DNA: TGCGCCAGCAGCCAACTAGCGGGAGCCTCCTACGAGCAGTACTTC; CDR3: CASSQLAGASYEQYF
V: TRBV7-2; J: TRBJ1-1; size: -; length: 14; D: -; DNA: TGTGCCAGCAGCCCAAACGGGATGGCGGGGGAAGCTTTCTTT; CDR3: CASSPNGMAGEAFF
V: TRBV28; J: TRBJ2-7; size: -; length: 14; D: TRBD2; DNA: TGTGCCAGCAGATCTAGCGGGAGTAGGGCCGAGCAGTACTTC; CDR3: CASRSSGSRAEQYF
V: TRBV7-3; J: TRBJ2-5; size: -; length: 13; D: -; DNA: TGTGCCAGCAGCTTAAATCGGCAAGAGACCCAGTACTTC; CDR3: CASSLNRQETQYF
V: TRBV11-3; J: TRBJ2-2; size: -; length: 16; D: -; DNA: TGTGCCAGCAGCGCTGTTAGGGTTCGGAACACCGGGGAGCTGTTTTTT; CDR3: CASSAVRVRNTGELFF
V: TRBV7-2; J: TRBJ1-2; size: -; length: 14; D: TRBD1; DNA: TGTGCCAGCAGCGAACGGACAGGCCACTATGGCTACACCTTC; CDR3: CASSERTGHYGYTF
V: TRBV6-1; J: TRBJ2-7; size: -; length: 14; D: TRBD1; DNA: TGTGCCAGCAGGACAACGACAGGGTCTCACGAGCAGTACTTC; CDR3: CASRTTTGSHEQYF
V: TRBV23-1; J: TRBJ2-3; size: -; length: 17; D: TRBD2; DNA: TGCGCCAGCAGTCAATCCCCAGCGGGAGGGCCTATTGATACGCAGTATTTT; CDR3: CASSQSPAGGPIDTQYF
V: TRBV18; J: TRBJ1-5; size: -; length: 13; D: -; DNA: TGTGCCAGCTCACCCGCCGGTGATCAGCCCCAGCATTTT; CDR3: CASSPAGDQPQHF
V: TRBV7-2; J: TRBJ2-3; size: -; length: 18; D: TRBD2; DNA: TGTGCCAGCAGCTTAGAGGCTAGCGGGTACACCCGCACAGATACGCAGTATTTT; CDR3: CASSLEASGYTRTDTQYF
V: TRBV7-2; J: TRBJ2-5; size: -; length: 14; D: TRBD1; DNA: TGTGCCAGCAGCTCGGGGACAGGGAAAGAGACCCAGTACTTC; CDR3: CASSSGTGKETQYF